The 30 T cell receptor beta chains below were found in one sample sequenced in a study of human T cells and chemical hapten exposure. The time point: healthy volunteer bleed at 2 weeks. Total RNA was isolated from unfractionated whole blood. TCRdb reprocessed the RACE reads with MiXCR, giving one entry per CDR3 protein. The table records tens of thousands of distinct CDR3 sequences, around 4.5% of them present only once. Source material: whole blood. These receptor sequences come from a female donor in good health. Some clones in this sample may be carry-over from other donors' samples.

This clonotype was counted many times. The J gene is TRBJ2-3, the V gene TRBV20-1; D is undetermined. V lost 6 bases to trimming and J lost 1 base, with 14 bases between them. Germline V gives CDR1 DFQATT, CDR2 SNEGSKA (reference sequence). The CDR3 has 14 residues. The CDR3, as DNA: TGCAGTGCCGCGCTCGCTAGGGGCACAGATACGCAGTATTTT. Residues: CSAALARGTDTQYF.

This clonotype has ten or more counts. The chain joins TRBV6-6 to TRBJ2-7; unclear D gene. Germline V gives CDR1 MNHNY, CDR2 SVGAGI (reference sequence). The CDR3 runs 13 residues. V lost 0 bases to trimming and J lost 4 bases, with 7 bases between them. The CDR3 region is CASSYSLGYEQYF. CDR3 nucleotide sequence: TGTGCCAGCAGTTACTCTTTGGGTTACGAGCAGTACTTC.

This clonotype was counted at least ten times. This chain links TRBV4-3 with TRBJ2-3; 11 nucleotides align to TRBD2. Germline values: CDR1 LGHNA, CDR2 YSLEER. Trimming took 4 bases from V and 2 from J; bases not matched to a gene: 5. The CDR3 contains 16 residues. The CDR3 region is CASSLGLAALTDTQYF. CDR3 DNA: TGCGCCAGCAGCCTGGGACTAGCGGCTCTCACAGATACGCAGTATTTT.

This clonotype showed up just a few times. This chain links TRBV19 with TRBJ1-5; D is perhaps TRBD1 (5 bases). This CDR3 spans 14 amino acids. Germline V gene data show CDR1 as LNHDA and CDR2 as SQIVND (reference sequence). Trimming shortened V by 2 bases and J by 1 base, and 6 bases separated the two germline ends. The CDR3 here is CASSIRDSNQPQHF. The DNA of the CDR3 is TGTGCCAGTAGTATACGGGACAGCAATCAGCCCCAGCATTTT.

Many counts were recorded for this clonotype. The gene calls are TRBV5-4 and TRBJ2-2, with D tentatively TRBD2 (6 bases). V lost 2 bases and J lost 6, with 14 bases in between. Germline CDR1 is SGHNT and CDR2 is YYREEE (reference sequence). The CDR3 loop spans 15 amino acids. The CDR3 sequence: CASSFGGNGAGELFF. DNA for the CDR3: TGTGCCAGCAGCTTTGGGGGGAACGGGGCCGGGGAGCTGTTTTTT. The variable domain in full, with the rest retrieved from reference TRBV5-4 and TRBJ2-2, is ETGVTQSPTHLIKTRGQQVTLRCSSQSGHNTVSWYQQALGQGPQFIFQYYREEENGRGNFPPRFSGLQFPNYSSELNVNALELDDSALYLCASSFGGNGAGELFFGEGSRLTVL.

This clonotype is medium-sized in the sample. The V call is TRBV12-3 or TRBV12-4, the J call TRBJ2-7; no definite D call. Trimming cost V 0 bases and J 10 bases, with 7 bases left between them. This CDR3 region has 11 residues. CDR3 loop: CASSLAGQQYF. Written as DNA, the CDR3 is TGTGCCAGCAGTTTAGCAGGGCAACAGTACTTC.

The chain couples TRBV20-1 to TRBJ2-2; D remains unclear. CDR3 size: 13 residues. The V end lost 0 bases, the J end lost 8 bases, and 10 bases lay between the germline ends. Germline lookup yields CDR1 DFQATT and CDR2 SNEGSKA (reference sequence). The CDR3 spells CSARDQGVGELFF. The CDR3 nucleotides read TGCAGTGCTAGAGATCAAGGAGTGGGGGAGCTGTTTTTT.

V usage is TRBV14 and J usage is TRBJ2-1; D gene unclear. The germline V gene encodes CDR1 SGHDN and CDR2 FVKESK. The CDR3 extends over 16 amino acids. The V end was cut by 0 bases, the J end by 4 bases, with 13 bases between. The CDR3: CASSQDNGFGYNEQFF. Written as DNA, the CDR3 is TGTGCCAGCAGCCAAGATAACGGGTTCGGGTACAATGAGCAGTTCTTC.

This clonotype was counted at least ten times. The gene calls are TRBV2 and TRBJ2-3; no firm D call. CDR1 is SNHLY, CDR2 FYNNEI, per germline. Trimming shortened V by 1 base and J by 0 bases, and 14 bases separated the two germline ends. The CDR3 extends over 17 amino acids. The CDR3 here is CASSEDSGGPSTDTQYF. In DNA form, the CDR3 reads TGTGCCAGCAGTGAAGATTCGGGCGGACCTAGCACAGATACGCAGTATTTT.

This sequence joins TRBV5-4 and TRBJ2-4; D might be TRBD2 (6 bases). CDR3 length equals 13 residues. Germline V gene lookup returns CDR1 SGHNT and CDR2 YYREEE (reference sequence). Trimming removed 4 bases at V and 2 bases at J, with 7 bases between. The CDR3 nucleotides read TGTGCCAGCAGCCGGGAGTCCAAAAACATTCAGTACTTC. Translation gives CASSRESKNIQYF.

This clonotype was counted many times. The CDR3 bases are TGTGCCAGCAGTTTTAAGGAACAAGAGACCCAGTACTTC. It codes for CASSFKEQETQYF. V gene TRBV12-3 or TRBV12-4 combines with J gene TRBJ2-5, with D hard to call. Between the trimmed V and J ends, which lost 3 bases and 2 bases, there was a span of 7 bases. The CDR3 is 13 residues long.

This clonotype was seen repeatedly, ten times or more. The chain uses TRBV6-1 and TRBJ2-7; D may be TRBD2 (5 bases). The V end was cut by 8 bases, the J end by 0 bases, with 17 bases between. Germline V CDR1 and CDR2: MNHNS, SASEGT. The CDR3 runs 15 residues. This chain's CDR3 is CASVDQTILSYEQYF. The CDR3 DNA sequence: TGTGCCAGCGTAGACCAGACTATACTCTCCTACGAGCAGTACTTC.

This clonotype occurred many times. V gene TRBV20-1 combines with J gene TRBJ2-3; a possible D gene is TRBD2 (6 bases). This CDR3 contains 15 residues. V gave up 5 bases and J gave up 0 bases, with 15 bases separating them. Germline V gives CDR1 DFQATT, CDR2 SNEGSKA (reference sequence). DNA of the CDR3: TGCAGTGCTCCAGCGGGTTTAGTAAGCACAGATACGCAGTATTTT. Its translation is CSAPAGLVSTDTQYF.

This clonotype was detected ten times or more. The CDR3, as DNA: TGTGCCAGCAGTTTAACCCGATATGGCTACACCTTC. Residues: CASSLTRYGYTF. The chain couples TRBV12-3 or TRBV12-4 to TRBJ1-2; D call uncertain. Between the trimmed V and J ends, which lost 2 bases and 5 bases, there was a span of 6 bases. This CDR3 region has 12 residues.

This clonotype appeared many times. The chain recombines TRBV5-1 with TRBJ1-6; 7 bases fit TRBD1. With V trimmed by 0 bases and J by 7 bases, 7 bases remained unmatched. The CDR3 has 16 residues. CDR1 and CDR2 from the germline V gene are SGHRS and YFSETQ. The CDR3 loop is CASSLGDREANSPLHF. Here the CDR3 DNA reads TGCGCCAGCAGCTTGGGAGACAGGGAAGCCAATTCACCCCTCCACTTT. The variable domain in full, completed from reference TRBV5-1 and TRBJ1-6, reads KAGVTQTPRYLIKTRGQQVTLSCSPISGHRSVSWYQQTPGQGLQFLFEYFSETQRNKGNFPGRFSGRQFSNSRSEMNVSTLELGDSALYLCASSLGDREANSPLHFGNGTRLTVT.

The sample holds many counts of this clonotype. This chain joins TRBV7-9 and TRBJ2-3, with a tentative D call TRBD2 (6 bases). The CDR3 loop spans 16 amino acids. Trimming took 5 bases from V and 0 from J, leaving 15 bases between them. The germline gives CDR1 SEHNR, CDR2 FQNEAQ (reference sequence). CDR3 loop: CASSRLRGRSTDTQYF. The CDR3 nucleotides are TGTGCCAGCAGCCGATTGCGGGGACGTAGCACAGATACGCAGTATTTT.

This clonotype was picked up many times. The chain combines TRBV7-3 with TRBJ2-2; 7 nucleotides match TRBD2. This CDR3 contains 16 residues. Unmatched junction bases numbered 6, after V lost 4 bases and J lost 1 base. Looked up from germline, CDR1 is SGHTA and CDR2 is FQGTGA. The chain's CDR3 is CASSSREVVNTGELFF. For the CDR3, the DNA is TGTGCCAGCAGCTCCCGGGAGGTTGTGAACACCGGGGAGCTGTTTTTT.

In its sample, this clonotype was seen a few times. This rearrangement joins TRBV6-2 or TRBV6-3 to TRBJ1-1; D not resolved. The V end was cut by 0 bases, the J end by 6 bases, with 8 bases between. The CDR3 has 13 residues. Germline values: CDR1 MNHEY, CDR2 SVGEGT. In DNA, the CDR3 is TGTGCCAGCAGTTACTCAACTCCCCCTGAAGCTTTCTTT. It encodes CASSYSTPPEAFF.

This clonotype occurred many times. The chain couples TRBV11-1 to TRBJ1-6; 8 bases map to TRBD1. Germline CDR1 and CDR2: SGHAT and FQDESV (reference sequence). Trimming cost V 9 bases and J 10 bases; bases outside gene matches: 11. This CDR3 contains 14 residues. The CDR3 DNA follows: TGTGCCAGTACCGGGACAGGCCTCCTGTCACCCCTCCACTTT. It is translated as CASTGTGLLSPLHF.

This clonotype was found many times. This chain links TRBV10-3 with TRBJ2-3; no clear D. V lost 3 bases and J lost 3, with 7 bases in between. Germline loops: CDR1 ENHRY, CDR2 SYGVKD. This CDR3 has 13 amino acids. The DNA for the CDR3 is TGTGCCATCAGTGAATCGGGTACAGATACGCAGTATTTT. This translates into CAISESGTDTQYF.

The chain is built from TRBV12-3 or TRBV12-4 and TRBJ2-3; 7 bases are a match to TRBD1. The CDR3 spans 13 residues. V was clipped by 5 bases and J by 7 bases; unmatched bases: 6. CDR3 nucleotides: TGTGCCAGCAGTATCACAGGGGCAAATACGCAGTATTTT. Translation gives CASSITGANTQYF.

This clonotype was recorded a few times. V is TRBV20-1 and J is TRBJ1-1; D gene ambiguous. Germline V gene sequence: CDR1 DFQATT, CDR2 SNEGSKA (reference sequence). The CDR3 sequence is 13 residues long. V was clipped by 3 bases and J by 0 bases, with 8 bases between them. In DNA, the CDR3 is TGCAGTGCTAGTTCCCATATGAACACTGAAGCTTTCTTT. Its translation is CSASSHMNTEAFF.

This clonotype has at least ten counts. The genes are TRBV4-2 and TRBJ1-3; D unclear. Germline CDR1 reads LGHNA; CDR2 reads YNFKEQ. Trimming cost V 4 bases and J 0 bases, with 13 bases left between them. This CDR3 comprises 16 residues. Here the CDR3 DNA reads TGTGCCAGCAGCCCTGGACGGGGAACCTCTGGAAACACCATATATTTT. Its protein product is CASSPGRGTSGNTIYF.

This clonotype has ten or more counts. The chain couples TRBV3-1 to TRBJ2-2; tentative D call: TRBD2 (6 bases). The CDR3 is 12 amino acids. The V end lost 8 bases, the J end lost 6 bases, and 10 bases lay between the germline ends. Germline CDR1 reads LGHDT; CDR2 reads YNNKEL (reference sequence). CDR3 sequence (DNA): TGTGCCAGCGGGGGGTTAGCCGGGGAGCTGTTTTTT. This sequence encodes CASGGLAGELFF.

This clonotype was observed many times. The genes are TRBV6-2 or TRBV6-3 and TRBJ1-6; 8 positions match TRBD1. Germline CDR1 MNHEY, CDR2 SVGEGT. J lost 4 bases, V lost 2 bases, and 10 bases had no gene match. CDR3 size: 18 residues. DNA of the CDR3: TGTGCCAGCAGTTACCCATCGGACAGGGCGGCATATAATTCACCCCTCCACTTT. Residues: CASSYPSDRAAYNSPLHF.

This clonotype has at least ten counts. The gene calls are TRBV10-3 and TRBJ2-3; 9 bases match TRBD2. Looked up from germline, CDR1 is ENHRY and CDR2 is SYGVKD. With 2 bases clipped from V and 2 bases from J, the junction kept 20 bases outside the gene matches. This CDR3 contains 21 residues. The CDR3 region is CAISEPTTRGLAGTTTDTQYF. For the CDR3, the DNA is TGTGCCATCAGTGAGCCTACCACCCGGGGGCTAGCGGGGACTACCACAGATACGCAGTATTTT.

This clonotype has ten or more counts. The chain couples TRBV2 to TRBJ1-1; D is unresolved. V lost 9 bases and J lost 1, with 12 bases in between. The CDR3 sequence is 13 residues long. Germline V gene sequence: CDR1 SNHLY, CDR2 FYNNEI. In DNA, the CDR3 is TGTGCCAGAAGACGGAAGACGAACACTGAAGCTTTCTTT. Residues: CARRRKTNTEAFF.

In its sample, this clonotype was seen a few times. This chain joins TRBV24-1 and TRBJ1-3; unclear D gene. The germline V gene encodes CDR1 KGHDR and CDR2 SFDVKD. The V end was cut by 4 bases, the J end by 0 bases, with 12 bases between. The CDR3 spans 16 residues. CDR3: CATSDPGSSSGNTIYF. The CDR3 bases are TGTGCCACCAGTGACCCAGGATCGAGCTCTGGAAACACCATATATTTT.

This clonotype appeared many times. The chain joins TRBV12-3 or TRBV12-4 to TRBJ1-3; perhaps TRBD1 as D (6 bases). This CDR3 contains 16 residues. The V and J ends lost 7 bases and 0 bases respectively, with 16 bases between them. CDR3 nucleotide sequence: TGTGCCAGCATCCTCGGACAGCCGTTCTCTGGAAACACCATATATTTT. Protein product: CASILGQPFSGNTIYF.

At least ten counts were recorded for this clonotype. The chain carries TRBV6-6 and TRBJ2-7; D tentatively reads TRBD1 or TRBD2 (5 bases each). This CDR3 has 15 residues. Trimming took off 6 bases at V and 0 bases at J, with 15 bases between the two ends. The germline V gene has CDR1 MNHNY and CDR2 SVGAGI (reference sequence). The CDR3 is CASSPAGTVSYEQYF. The CDR3 coding sequence is TGTGCCAGCAGCCCCGCCGGGACGGTCTCCTACGAGCAGTACTTC.